This TCR beta chain was identified during a study of CD8+CD57+ T cells in acquired aplastic anemia (dated by TCRdb to the late 2010s). Concerning the study at large: On average, sorted CD4+ and CD8+ cells yielded 2.5 to 3.5 ug of extracted DNA, with a range of roughly 0.19 to 27.4 ug. A CD8+CD57+ expansion meant a frequency higher than the mean frequency seen in healthy subjects.

The paper's findings and limits, for the study overall: Although 25 to 30 CD8+ CDR3 sequences were shared by patients and controls, these sequences appeared highly expressed in patients and within the immunodominant clones of patients. CD8+ Simpson's diversity did not differ significantly between patients and healthy controls (P=0.060).

CDR1 and CDR2, looked up from the germline V gene, are SQVTM and ANQGSEA. After removal of 8 bases from V and 4 bases from J, the junction retains 13 bases not matched to a gene. The CDR3 goes from the cysteine to the phenylalanine over 14 residues. Just the 42-base CDR3 DNA is kept, in frame starting at base 1. As regards this clonotype: Its recognized antigen is unknown. Base qualities are not recorded, but no much larger clone differs from it by a single base.

Genomic DNA was used as template for profiling of TCR beta VDJ combinations and CDR3 sequences. An Illumina HiSeq 2000 was the platform used for TCR repertoire sequencing. The study's processing was this. Repertoires were assessed using TRBV/TRBJ rearrangement plots, CDR3 size and DJ length profiles, and Simpson's diversity index. Whichever DNA sequence was most abundant in the deep sequencing data was defined as the immunodominant clone. CDR3 amino acid sequences were screened for sharing across subjects and compared with published repertoires and the VDJdb database. TCRdb handled the public reads itself, with Q25 trimming in fastp and clone calling in MiXCR, and kept productive beta chains. Each record represents a unique CDR3 protein, reported with the most common genes and DNA among its rows. The V and J calls, along with clone size, are taken from TCRdb and not from the paper's own processing. For this sample there are about 250,000 distinct CDR3 sequences; more than 40% appear just once. The ten largest clones take up 7% to 9.5% of the sample.

Expansion of CD8+CD57+ cells had been shown by flow cytometry in the patients chosen for sequencing. Every patient had severe acquired aplastic anemia, diagnosed using the International Study of Aplastic Anemia and Agranulocytosis and Camitta criteria. No patient had received any therapy when blood was sampled. The study deep-sequenced TCR repertoires of sorted CD4+ and CD8+ blood T cells from severe aplastic anemia patients and healthy subjects. Patients were enrolled in the USA under clinicaltrials.gov protocols 00001620, 01623167, 00001397, 00071045, 00081523 and 00961064. Ficoll-Paque density gradient centrifugation was used to isolate peripheral blood mononuclear cells. Before DNA was extracted, CD4+ and CD8+ T cells were sorted using either FACS or magnetic beads.

Here the chain combines TRBV29-1 and TRBJ2-7; TRBD2 aligns with 8 central bases. Material: sorted CD4+, CD8+, or CD8+CD57+ T cells (not recorded which) from PBMCs. The clonotype was recovered from a human donor with aplastic anemia. The CDR3 reads as follows: CSKKGGLGLYEQYF. The bases read TGCAGCAAAAAAGGGGGACTAGGACTTTACGAGCAGTACTTC.